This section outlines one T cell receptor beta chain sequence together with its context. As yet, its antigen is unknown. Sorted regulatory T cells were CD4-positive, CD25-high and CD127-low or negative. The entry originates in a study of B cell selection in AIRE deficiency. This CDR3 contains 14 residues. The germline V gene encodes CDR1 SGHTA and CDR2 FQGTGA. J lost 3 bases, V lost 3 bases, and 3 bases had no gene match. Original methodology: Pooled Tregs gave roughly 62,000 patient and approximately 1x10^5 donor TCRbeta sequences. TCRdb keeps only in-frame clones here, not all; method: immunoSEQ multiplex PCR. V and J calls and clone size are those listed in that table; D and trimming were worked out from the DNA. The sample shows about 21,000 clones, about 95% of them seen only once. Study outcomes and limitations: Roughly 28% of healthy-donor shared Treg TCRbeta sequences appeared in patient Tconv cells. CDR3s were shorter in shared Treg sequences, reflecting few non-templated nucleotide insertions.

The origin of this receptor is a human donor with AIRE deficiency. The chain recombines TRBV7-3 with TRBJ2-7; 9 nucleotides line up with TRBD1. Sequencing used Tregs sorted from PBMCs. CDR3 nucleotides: TGTGCCAGCAGCTTGGGACAGGGAGACTACGAGCAGTACTTC. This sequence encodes CASSLGQGDYEQYF.